These 14 T cell receptor beta chains came from one sample sequenced in a study of control samples from healthy donors and cancer patients. Assay used: immunoSEQ multiplex PCR; TCRdb lists only in-frame clones, some missing. The sample has 70,000 to 85,000 clones, 80% to 90% seen once. Material for sequencing was PBMCs. All receptors come from a man between 60 and 70 years old with head and neck cancer.

J is TRBJ2-3 and V is TRBV18, with no clear D. The germline CDR1 and CDR2 sequences are KGHSH and LQKENI. Trimming removed 2 bases at V and 4 bases at J, with 4 bases between. The CDR3 runs 12 residues. The CDR3 nucleotides are TGTGCCAGCTCACCAATGGCAGATACGCAGTATTTT. Protein: CASSPMADTQYF.

This clone has a handful of counts. V usage is TRBV5-1 and J usage is TRBJ2-5; tentatively, D is TRBD2 (6 bases). This CDR3 region has 16 residues. Per germline, CDR1 SGHRS and CDR2 YFSETQ. The V end was cut by 4 bases, the J end by 9 bases, with 25 bases between. As DNA, the CDR3 is TGCGCCAGCAGCGGTCGTAGAGCGGGTGGCATGGGTGCCCAGTACTTC. Residues: CASSGRRAGGMGAQYF.

This sequence joins TRBV2 and TRBJ1-4; tentatively, D is TRBD1 (5 bases). Trimming pared 6 bases from V and 4 bases from J, leaving 9 bases between. The CDR3 contains 13 residues. Germline CDR1 SNHLY, CDR2 FYNNEI. CDR3 nucleotide sequence: TGTGCCAGCAGGGGGCAGCGTAATGAAAAACTGTTTTTT. It codes for CASRGQRNEKLFF.

V and J are TRBV18 and TRBJ2-1; 10 bases match TRBD2. CDR1 KGHSH and CDR2 LQKENI come from the germline V gene. The CDR3 runs 15 residues. V shed 6 bases, J shed 8 bases, and the junction held 10 bases outside the gene matches. The CDR3 sequence: CASSPGTSVVDEQFF. The CDR3 DNA follows: TGTGCCAGCTCCCCCGGGACTAGCGTAGTGGATGAGCAGTTCTTC.

The count of this clone is one. This sequence joins TRBV7-9 and TRBJ2-6; D gene uncertain. V dropped 5 bases and J dropped 1 base, with 12 bases sitting between them. The CDR3 totals 16 residues. The germline V gene has CDR1 SEHNR and CDR2 FQNEAQ (reference sequence). The CDR3 reads CASSPTVNSGANVLTF. In nucleotides, the CDR3 is TGTGCCAGCAGCCCGACGGTAAATTCTGGGGCCAACGTCCTGACTTTC.

The chain uses TRBV7-8 and TRBJ1-4, with 9 bases that match TRBD1. CDR3 length: 14 amino acids. V was clipped by 3 bases and J by 8 bases; unmatched bases: 4. Germline CDR1 reads SGHVS; CDR2 reads FQNEAQ. In DNA, the CDR3 is TGTGCCAGCAGCTTGGGACAGGGCAGGGAAAAACTGTTTTTT. This gives the protein CASSLGQGREKLFF.

This clone has only one observation. The chain recombines TRBV3-1 (or the pseudogene TRBV3-2) with TRBJ2-1, with 9 bases fitting TRBD2. The length of the CDR3 is 15 residues. Germline V gives CDR1 LGHDT, CDR2 YNNKEL (reference sequence). Unmatched junction bases numbered 10, after V lost 4 bases and J lost 9 bases. CDR3 bases: TGTGCCAGCAGCCGAATAGCGGGAGTGATAGGTGAGCAGTTCTTC. It translates to CASSRIAGVIGEQFF.

In its sample, this clone was seen a few times. The chain combines TRBV12-3 or TRBV12-4 with TRBJ1-2; 7 positions agree with TRBD1. J gave up 12 bases and V 7 bases, and 8 bases lay outside the gene matches. The CDR3 runs to 11 residues. CDR3 region: CASTRTGSHTF. Here the CDR3 DNA reads TGTGCCAGCACCCGGACAGGATCTCACACCTTC.

The chain couples TRBV5-1 to TRBJ2-1, with 7 bases identical to TRBD2. Germline trimming cut 1 base from V and 4 bases from J; bases unmatched to any gene: 5. There are 15 residues in the CDR3. Looked up from germline, CDR1 is SGHRS and CDR2 is YFSETQ. The DNA for the CDR3 is TGCGCCAGCAGCTTGTCGGCGGGAGTTTACAATGAGCAGTTCTTC. Translation: CASSLSAGVYNEQFF.

The rearrangement uses TRBV3-1 (or the pseudogene TRBV3-2) and TRBJ1-4; 9 nucleotides agree with TRBD1. V was pared by 4 bases and J by 7 bases, with 7 bases of the junction left unmatched. There are 15 residues in the CDR3. Germline V lookup: CDR1 LGHDT, CDR2 YNNKEL (reference sequence). The chain's CDR3 is CASSPWTGVGEKLFF. The CDR3 DNA sequence: TGTGCCAGCAGCCCCTGGACAGGGGTGGGTGAAAAACTGTTTTTT.

This clone has a single count. This chain connects TRBV11-3 to TRBJ1-6; 8 nucleotides match TRBD1. From germline, CDR1 is SGHNT and CDR2 YENEEA. The CDR3 is 13 residues long. V lost 8 bases to trimming and J lost 9 bases; unmatched junction nucleotides: 6. Here the CDR3 reads CASARDRSSPLHF. In nucleotides, the CDR3 is TGTGCCAGCGCTCGGGACAGGAGTTCACCCCTCCACTTT.

The chain recombines TRBV29-1 with TRBJ2-1; 14 nucleotides line up with TRBD2. Trimming cost V 3 bases and J 7 bases; bases outside gene matches: 5. Germline CDR1 reads SQVTM; CDR2 reads ANQGSEA. The CDR3 consists of 15 residues. CDR3: CSVDTGLAGDNEQFF. The CDR3 region has the DNA TGCAGCGTTGATACGGGACTAGCGGGAGATAATGAGCAGTTCTTC.

CDR3 loop: CASRGIGLYPYGYTF. CDR3 in DNA: TGTGCCAGCAGGGGAATAGGACTCTATCCCTATGGCTACACCTTC. This sequence joins TRBV6-5 and TRBJ1-2; D uncertain. The CDR3 sequence is 15 residues long. Trimming left V 6 bases short and J 4 bases short, with 18 bases between. The germline CDR1 and CDR2 sequences are MNHEY and SVGAGI.

The chain combines TRBV5-1 with TRBJ2-7, with 14 bases aligning to TRBD2. CDR1 and CDR2 (germline): SGHRS, YFSETQ. V was pared by 4 bases and J by 6 bases, with 3 bases of the junction left unmatched. The CDR3 runs 14 residues. The CDR3, as DNA: TGCGCCAGCAGCACGGGACTAGCGGGAGTCGAGCAGTACTTC. This sequence encodes CASSTGLAGVEQYF.